This T cell receptor (beta chain) was retrieved from a study of blood T cell repertoires in COVID-19. Sequencing used immunoSEQ multiplex PCR; TCRdb keeps in-frame clones, though not all of them. Of roughly 180,000 clones in the sample, 82% are singletons; the top ten hold 15% to 20%. CDR1 is MNHEY, CDR2 SMNVEV, per germline (reference sequence). The CDR3 is 15 residues long. Between the trimmed V and J ends, which lost 3 bases and 2 bases, there was a span of 14 bases. The study drew participants aged about 18 to 89 years from roughly 25 US areas. Self-reported history from a screening survey and questionnaire set each donor's cohort. The recovered donors of Cohort 3 showed two negative PCRs, clearance, or symptom resolution.

The clonotype was recovered from a man between 60 and 75 years old who had recovered from COVID-19. The chain employs TRBV27 and TRBJ2-7; D perhaps matches TRBD1 (6 bases). The sample comprised PBMCs or T cells enriched from blood (not recorded which). The CDR3 is CASSFLTGRTYEQYF. CDR3 DNA sequence: TGTGCCAGCAGTTTTCTGACAGGCCGCACCTACGAGCAGTACTTC.